This T cell receptor (beta chain) was observed in a study of PD-L1 blockade in urothelial cancer. Study in general: Blood was analyzed 3 weeks (second dose) and 6 weeks after treatment start.

Indicated time point: peripheral blood 6 weeks after treatment start. Assay: immunoSEQ multiplex PCR; the TCRdb copy retains only in-frame clones and omits some. The table records 45,000 to 60,000 clones, approximately 90% of them present only once. The CDR3 is made up of 14 amino acids. Trimming at V came to 4 bases and at J to 2 bases, leaving 3 bases not matched to a gene. In germline, CDR1 is KGHSH, CDR2 LQKENI. The TCR sequence derives from a man aged 55-75 years with urothelial cancer. This chain links TRBV18 with TRBJ2-7; TRBD1 matches 9 bases. The specimen comprised PBMCs, sampled around atezolizumab (anti-PD-L1) treatment. CDR3 sequence: CASSRTGGAYEQYF. CDR3 DNA: TGTGCCAGCTCACGAACAGGGGGCGCCTACGAGCAGTACTTC.